This T cell receptor beta chain was retrieved from a study of blood T cell repertoires in COVID-19. Overall study context: Spain, Italy and the United States supplied samples that represented acute and convalescent COVID-19. From T cells, B-cell-depleted T cells, or PBMCs came the material, which was cDNA or gDNA.

The V gene's germline CDR1 is MNHEY and CDR2 SVGAGI. The CDR3 runs to 15 residues. V trimming: 6 bases; J trimming: 0 bases; junction bases outside the gene matches: 8. In the authors' workflow: The assay estimated nucleated cells by amplifying reference gene primers. TCRdb's table, derived via immunoSEQ multiplex PCR, lists solely in-frame clones and lacks some. That table gives V, J and clone size, and the DNA gave D and trimming. In the table there are about 110,000 clones, 88% of which are singletons. Sequenced input: peripheral blood. This sequence joins TRBV6-5 and TRBJ2-7, with TRBD2 identical over 7 bases. This clonotype originated in a human donor in a cohort sampled during active COVID-19. CDR3 in DNA: TGTGCCAGCAGAACTGGGGGGGGAAGCTCCTACGAGCAGTACTTC. Translated: CASRTGGGSSYEQYF.